Included here is one T cell receptor (beta chain) sequence, with context. What it recognizes is unknown. This CDR3 has 15 residues. Germline values: CDR1 MNHNS, CDR2 SASEGT. J was trimmed by 6 bases and V by 6 bases; bases with no gene match: 9. Using genomic DNA as the template, TCR beta VDJ and CDR3 profiling was carried out. Each CDR3 protein gets one entry after TCRdb re-called the reads with MiXCR. The sample lists 400,000 to 600,000 distinct CDR3 sequences, over 25% occurring once. Patients included in sequencing had previously demonstrated CD8+CD57+ cell expansion by flow cytometry. Severe acquired aplastic anemia was present in every patient. Patients were treatment-naive when blood was sampled. These data belong to a study of CD8+CD57+ T cells in acquired aplastic anemia. Study as a whole: Isolated CD4+ and CD8+ cells, once sorted, yielded DNA averaging roughly 3.4 ug. Study conclusions and caveats: The study found no significant CD8+ Simpson's diversity difference between patients and controls.

The sample was sorted CD4+, CD8+, or CD8+CD57+ T cells (not recorded which) from PBMCs. This TCR was recovered from a human donor with aplastic anemia. This rearrangement joins TRBV6-1 to TRBJ1-3; TRBD1 matches 9 bases. Written as DNA, the CDR3 is TGTGCCAGCAGCCTCCTAGGACAGGGGCCAAACACCATATATTTT. Residues: CASSLLGQGPNTIYF.